These 2 T cell receptor beta chains originate from one sample sequenced in a study of blood T cells in healthy people across ages. Combining a sample-barcoded 5' primer with a J-beta primer mix, a second PCR ran for 7 to 11 cycles. MiXCR, applied by TCRdb to the 5' RACE reads, yields one record per CDR3 protein. There are roughly 500,000 distinct CDR3 sequences in the sample; roughly 29% occur only once, and roughly 20% lies in the top ten. The source material was blood. All receptors come from a woman between 70 and 85 years old in good health.

The V and J genes are TRBV29-1 and TRBJ2-3; 15 nucleotides agree with TRBD2. CDR1 and CDR2 from the germline V gene are SQVTM and ANQGSEA. The V segment lost 1 base and the J segment 1 base; nucleotides outside the gene matches: 3. This CDR3 has 17 amino acids. CDR3 sequence: CSVEGTSGGAGTDTQYF. The CDR3 bases are TGCAGCGTTGAAGGGACTAGCGGGGGGGCTGGCACAGATACGCAGTATTTT.

The gene calls are TRBV6-5 and TRBJ1-2, with 7 bases lining up with TRBD1. Per germline, CDR1 MNHEY and CDR2 SVGAGI. J lost 1 base, V lost 6 bases, and 5 bases had no gene match. The CDR3 sequence is 14 residues long. The CDR3 loop is CASSWGQLNYGYTF. Written as DNA, the CDR3 is TGTGCCAGCAGCTGGGGACAGCTTAACTATGGCTACACCTTC.